This paragraph reports one TCR beta chain. Its antigen remains undetermined. The junction does not match germline at one end; this may be a read error. The data are from a study of graft-versus-host responses after intestinal transplantation (dated by TCRdb to about 2021). Some background on the complete study: The transplants that recipients got were multivisceral, liver-intestinal, or isolated intestinal. Donor T cell macrochimerism was defined as a peak of at least 4% donor T cells among recipient peripheral blood mononuclear cells. A cohort of around 25 intestinal transplant recipients, including one retransplant, was enrolled, and a few patients lacking pretransplant specimens were excluded. Bulk TCR-beta CDR3 sequencing was used to track graft-versus-host and host-versus-graft alloreactive T cell clones in the graft, circulation and bone marrow after intestinal transplantation. Rather than being sequenced by the commercial service, samples from a few later patients were sequenced in-house on an Illumina MiSeq and processed with MiXCR. Every recipient was given anti-thymocyte globulin induction, followed by 2 to 3 years of maintenance tacrolimus and steroids. Alloreactive clones were identified by sequencing pre-transplant mixed lymphocyte reaction products and comparing these products with unstimulated pre-transplant donor and recipient T cells.

Receptors were amplified or captured by the immunoSEQ multiplex PCR assay. For most patients, genomic DNA was isolated using the Qiagen DNeasy Blood and Tissue Kit and was shipped frozen to Adaptive Biotechnologies for TCR sequencing. For most patients, genomic DNA was subjected to high-throughput TCR-beta CDR3 sequencing by Adaptive Biotechnologies. The source study handled its data this way. Adaptive's ImmunoSEQ software was the source of the TCR sequencing data for 18 patients, while a few other patients were processed with MiXCR and VDJtools. CD4 versus CD8 sorting errors were corrected by removing sequences found in both subsets at a frequency ratio below 5:1. CDR3 nucleotide sequences shared between donor and recipient were removed because their origin could not be assigned. Alloreactive clones required at least 2-fold expansion over unstimulated cells and minimum CFSE-low frequency of 0.002% (template counts) or 0.001% (read counts). Clones detected in sequenced pre-transplant spleen, lymph node, or MLR CFSE-low populations of the donor or recipient were defined as mappable. The cumulative frequency of alloreactive clones was calculated as a percentage of all sequences, weighted by copy number. Held by TCRdb, this immuneACCESS table contains in-frame sequences only and omits some clones. Under half of the omission traces to an unresolved V gene where checked; the cause of the rest is unknown. V, J and clone size were drawn from that table, and D and trimming were deduced from the DNA. This sample has 90,000 to 130,000 clones in its table, and about 92% of those were observed once. The ten largest clones take up 0.2% to 0.25% of the sample.

Interpreted using the paper, the time point label stands for: cells obtained before transplantation from donor or recipient. CD3+CD4+ and CD3+CD8+ populations were FACS-sorted from unstimulated pre-transplant donor and recipient cells taken from spleen or lymph nodes. The paper's findings and limits, for the study overall: The relatively low number and heterogeneity of intestinal transplant patients limited the conclusions. In the allografts of patients with donor T cell macrochimerism, GvH to HvG T cell clonal ratios were high. GvH clones were detected in recipient bone marrow, and some of these GvH clones were observed earlier in ileal mucosa or blood, consistent with an intestinal mucosal origin. Early after transplant, peak levels of circulating GvH clones were found to be associated with declines in HvG clones.

Via the germline V gene, CDR1 is SGHDN and CDR2 FVKESK. The CDR3 has 16 amino acids, counting the end cysteine and phenylalanine. Only CDR3 DNA remains: 48 bases, in frame from the first base. This clonotype originated in a human donor who was the organ donor for an intestinal transplant. The sample consisted of unstimulated CD4+ T cells sorted from spleen or lymph node cells, taken before transplant. The sequence links TRBV14 to TRBJ2-1; TRBD2 is a weak D gene call, 5 bases matching. The DNA sequence is TGTACCAGCAGCCAAGATTCACTAGACATTGGGAATGAGCAGTTCTTC. This sequence encodes CTSSQDSLDIGNEQFF.